The source of this T cell receptor (beta chain) is a study of T cells after yellow fever vaccination. Trimming cost V 0 bases and J 2 bases, with 7 bases left between them. Germline V gene data show CDR1 as SGHTA and CDR2 as FQGNSA. The CDR3 sequence is 14 residues long. One entry per CDR3 protein, called by TCRdb with MiXCR from the 5' RACE reads. This sample has hundreds of thousands of distinct CDR3 sequences, with 8.7% found just once. The sequenced sample was PBMCs, obtained on the day of the first yellow fever vaccination. This TCR derives from a man aged 18-30 years who received the YFV17D yellow fever vaccine. The rearrangement links TRBV7-2 to TRBJ1-2; unclear D gene. The CDR3 loop reads CASSLAPPNYGYTF. The CDR3 bases are TGTGCCAGCAGCTTAGCGCCACCCAACTATGGCTACACCTTC.